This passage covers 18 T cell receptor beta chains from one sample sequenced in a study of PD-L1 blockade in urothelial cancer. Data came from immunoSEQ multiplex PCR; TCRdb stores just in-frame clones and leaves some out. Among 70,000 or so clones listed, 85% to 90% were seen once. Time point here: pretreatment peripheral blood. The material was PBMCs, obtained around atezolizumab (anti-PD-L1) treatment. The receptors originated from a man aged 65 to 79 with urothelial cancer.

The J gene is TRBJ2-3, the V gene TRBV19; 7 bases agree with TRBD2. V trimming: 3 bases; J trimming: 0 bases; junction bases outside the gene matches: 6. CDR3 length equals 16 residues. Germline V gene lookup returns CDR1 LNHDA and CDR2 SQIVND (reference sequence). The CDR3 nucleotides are TGTGCCAGTAGTATCTCTCTACTAGCGAGCACAGATACGCAGTATTTT. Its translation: CASSISLLASTDTQYF.

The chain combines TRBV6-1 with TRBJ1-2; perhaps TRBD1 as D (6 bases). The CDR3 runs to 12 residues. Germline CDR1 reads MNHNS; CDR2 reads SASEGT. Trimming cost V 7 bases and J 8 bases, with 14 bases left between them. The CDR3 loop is CASTAGVEGYTF. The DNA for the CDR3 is TGTGCCAGCACGGCAGGGGTGGAAGGCTACACCTTC.

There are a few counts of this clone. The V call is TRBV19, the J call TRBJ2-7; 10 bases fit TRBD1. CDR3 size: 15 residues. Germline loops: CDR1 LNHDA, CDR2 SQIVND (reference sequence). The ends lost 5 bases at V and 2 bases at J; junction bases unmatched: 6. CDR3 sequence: CASSPAGTGAYEQYF. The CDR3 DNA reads TGTGCCAGTAGTCCTGCCGGGACAGGGGCCTACGAGCAGTACTTC.

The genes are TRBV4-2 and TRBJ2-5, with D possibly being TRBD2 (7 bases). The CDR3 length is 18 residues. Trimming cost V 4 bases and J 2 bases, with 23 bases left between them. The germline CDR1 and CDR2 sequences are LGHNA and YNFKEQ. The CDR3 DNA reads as TGTGCCAGCAGCCCTCATAGGGGGGGAGTTCCCCCTCAAGAGACCCAGTACTTC. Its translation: CASSPHRGGVPPQETQYF.

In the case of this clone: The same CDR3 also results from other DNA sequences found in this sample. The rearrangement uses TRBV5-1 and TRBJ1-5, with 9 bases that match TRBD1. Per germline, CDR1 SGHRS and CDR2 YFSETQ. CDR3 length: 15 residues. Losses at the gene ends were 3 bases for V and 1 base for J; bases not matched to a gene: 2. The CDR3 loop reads CASSSGTGSNQPQHF. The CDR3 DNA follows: TGCGCCAGCAGCTCCGGGACAGGGAGCAATCAGCCCCAGCATTTT.

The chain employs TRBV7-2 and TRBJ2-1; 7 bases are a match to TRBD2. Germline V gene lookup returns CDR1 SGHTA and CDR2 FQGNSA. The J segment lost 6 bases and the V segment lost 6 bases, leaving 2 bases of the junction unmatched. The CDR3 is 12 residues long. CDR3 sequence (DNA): TGTGCCAGCAGATCGGGGGGCAATGAGCAGTTCTTC. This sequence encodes CASRSGGNEQFF.

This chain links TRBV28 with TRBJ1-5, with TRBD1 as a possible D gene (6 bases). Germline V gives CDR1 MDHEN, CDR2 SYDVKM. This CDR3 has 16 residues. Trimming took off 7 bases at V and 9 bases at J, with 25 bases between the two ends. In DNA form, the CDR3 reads TGTGCCAGCATCCCTCCGGTGGGGGGGCAGAGTAGGCCCCAGCATTTT. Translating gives CASIPPVGGQSRPQHF.

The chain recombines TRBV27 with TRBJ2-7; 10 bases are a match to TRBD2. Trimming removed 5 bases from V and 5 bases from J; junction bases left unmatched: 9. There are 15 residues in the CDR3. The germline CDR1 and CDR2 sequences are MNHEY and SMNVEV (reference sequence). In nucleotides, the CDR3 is TGTGCCAGCAGTACCCTAGCGGGAGCGGGGAACGAGCAGTACTTC. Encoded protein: CASSTLAGAGNEQYF.

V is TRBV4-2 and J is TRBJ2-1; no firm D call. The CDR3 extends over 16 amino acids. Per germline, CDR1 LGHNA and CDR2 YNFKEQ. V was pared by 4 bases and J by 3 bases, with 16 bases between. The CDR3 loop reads CASSPEVTQYYNEQFF. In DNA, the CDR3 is TGTGCCAGCAGCCCGGAAGTGACTCAGTACTACAATGAGCAGTTCTTC.

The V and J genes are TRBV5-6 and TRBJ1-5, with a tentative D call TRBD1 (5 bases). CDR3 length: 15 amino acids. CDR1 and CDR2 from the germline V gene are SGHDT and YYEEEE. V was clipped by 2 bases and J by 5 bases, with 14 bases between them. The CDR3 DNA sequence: TGTGCCAGCAGCTTTCGACAGAACTTTTATCAGCCCCAGCATTTT. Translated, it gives CASSFRQNFYQPQHF.

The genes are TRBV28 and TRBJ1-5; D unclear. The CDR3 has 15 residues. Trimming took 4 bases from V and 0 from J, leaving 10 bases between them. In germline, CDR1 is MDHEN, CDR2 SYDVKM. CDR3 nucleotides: TGTGCCAGCAGTTGGACGGGGAGTAGCAATCAGCCCCAGCATTTT. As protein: CASSWTGSSNQPQHF.

The CDR3 reads CASSPGQANTEAFF. CDR3 nucleotides: TGTGCCAGCAGCCCCGGACAGGCGAACACTGAAGCTTTCTTT. The chain couples TRBV11-1 to TRBJ1-1; 7 bases align to TRBD1. Germline V gene sequence: CDR1 SGHAT, CDR2 FQDESV (reference sequence). J lost 1 base, V lost 5 bases, and 4 bases had no gene match. CDR3 length: 14 residues.

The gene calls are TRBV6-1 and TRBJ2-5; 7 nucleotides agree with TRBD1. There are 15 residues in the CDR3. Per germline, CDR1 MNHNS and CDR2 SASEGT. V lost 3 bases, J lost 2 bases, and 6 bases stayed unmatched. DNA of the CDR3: TGTGCCAGCAGTGATGCGCCAGGGGGACAAGAGACCCAGTACTTC. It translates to CASSDAPGGQETQYF.

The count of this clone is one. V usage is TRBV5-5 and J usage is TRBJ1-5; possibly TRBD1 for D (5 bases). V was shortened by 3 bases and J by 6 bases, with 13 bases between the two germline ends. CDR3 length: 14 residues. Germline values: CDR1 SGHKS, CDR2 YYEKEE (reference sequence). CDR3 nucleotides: TGTGCCAGCAGCTCCCAGGGTCTGGGTCAGCCCCAGCATTTT. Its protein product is CASSSQGLGQPQHF.

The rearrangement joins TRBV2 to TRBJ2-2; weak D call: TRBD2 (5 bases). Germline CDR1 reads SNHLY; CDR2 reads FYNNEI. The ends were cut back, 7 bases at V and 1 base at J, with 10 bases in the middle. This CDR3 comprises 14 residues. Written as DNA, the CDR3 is TGTGCCAGCAATTTGGACTTGAACACCGGGGAGCTGTTTTTT. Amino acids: CASNLDLNTGELFF.

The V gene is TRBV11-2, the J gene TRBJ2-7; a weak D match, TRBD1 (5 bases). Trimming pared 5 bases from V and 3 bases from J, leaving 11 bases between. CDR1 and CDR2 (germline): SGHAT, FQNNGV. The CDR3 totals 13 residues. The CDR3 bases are TGTGCCAGCAGCCCCCAGGGCCTCTACGAGCAGTACTTC. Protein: CASSPQGLYEQYF.

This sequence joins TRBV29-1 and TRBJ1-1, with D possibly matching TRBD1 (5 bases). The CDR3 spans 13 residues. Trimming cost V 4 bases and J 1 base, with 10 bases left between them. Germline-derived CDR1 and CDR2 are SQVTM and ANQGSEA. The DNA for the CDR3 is TGCAGCGTTGGGAGCGGGGGGAACACTGAAGCTTTCTTT. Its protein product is CSVGSGGNTEAFF.

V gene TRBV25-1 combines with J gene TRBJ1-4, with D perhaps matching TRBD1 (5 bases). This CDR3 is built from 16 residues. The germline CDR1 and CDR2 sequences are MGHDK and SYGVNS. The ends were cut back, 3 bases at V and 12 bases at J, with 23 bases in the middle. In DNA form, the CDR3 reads TGTGCCAGCAGTGATTCGTCCACGGGACTTAGTGGAGAACTGTTTTTT. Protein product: CASSDSSTGLSGELFF.